These T cell receptor beta chains were read from a single sample in a study of response to subunit inactivated influenza vaccine. MiXCR, run by TCRdb on the RT-PCR reads, gives a single entry per CDR3 protein. The data contain roughly 520,000 distinct CDR3 sequences, about 25% of them seen just once; the ten biggest clones take up approximately 2%. Specimen: CD4+ T cells sorted from PBMCs, collected 4 to 6 days after vaccination. The receptor set was obtained from a man over 45 who received an inactivated influenza vaccine. CDR3s include the opening cysteine and the closing phenylalanine or tryptophan. Fields, in order: V gene, clone size, J gene, D gene, CDR3 protein, CDR3 DNA. A D gene is named only where the DNA matches it firmly. Only some rows state a clone size, as once, few, many or a class for expanded clones.

V gene: TRBV29-1; clone size: NA; J gene: TRBJ2-3; D gene: NA; CDR3 protein: CSVVLTPVDTQYF; CDR3 DNA: TGCAGCGTTGTACTTACCCCCGTAGATACGCAGTATTTT
V gene: TRBV6-2/TRBV6-3; clone size: NA; J gene: TRBJ2-5; D gene: TRBD2; CDR3 protein: CASSASSGQETQYF; CDR3 DNA: TGTGCCAGCAGTGCCTCTAGCGGCCAAGAGACCCAGTACTTC
V gene: TRBV4-2; clone size: few; J gene: TRBJ2-1; D gene: NA; CDR3 protein: CASSQSREEQFF; CDR3 DNA: TGTGCCAGCAGCCAATCACGGGAGGAGCAGTTCTTC
V gene: TRBV5-1; clone size: NA; J gene: TRBJ2-7; D gene: TRBD2; CDR3 protein: CASSLGASGSVYEQYF; CDR3 DNA: TGCGCCAGCAGCTTGGGCGCTAGCGGGTCTGTCTACGAGCAGTACTTC
V gene: TRBV5-1; clone size: many; J gene: TRBJ2-3; D gene: NA; CDR3 protein: CASSLEADTQYF; CDR3 DNA: TGCGCCAGCAGCTTGGAGGCAGATACGCAGTATTTT
V gene: TRBV3-1; clone size: few; J gene: TRBJ2-7; D gene: NA; CDR3 protein: CASSQVPSPTTYEQYF; CDR3 DNA: TGTGCCAGCAGCCAAGTTCCAAGTCCTACAACCTACGAGCAGTACTTC
V gene: TRBV6-1; clone size: NA; J gene: TRBJ1-5; D gene: NA; CDR3 protein: CASRPTGSSQPQHF; CDR3 DNA: TGTGCCAGCAGACCAACAGGGAGCAGTCAGCCCCAGCATTTT
V gene: TRBV11-2; clone size: few; J gene: TRBJ2-1; D gene: NA; CDR3 protein: CASSHARGFSSYNEQFF; CDR3 DNA: TGTGCCAGCAGCCACGCGAGGGGCTTCAGCTCCTACAATGAGCAGTTCTTC
V gene: TRBV4-1; clone size: NA; J gene: TRBJ2-7; D gene: NA; CDR3 protein: CASSRTQGYEQYF; CDR3 DNA: TGCGCCAGCAGCCGCACACAGGGATACGAGCAGTACTTC
V gene: TRBV4-2; clone size: few; J gene: TRBJ2-2; D gene: TRBD2; CDR3 protein: CASSQDGLAADTGELFF; CDR3 DNA: TGTGCCAGCAGCCAAGATGGACTAGCGGCGGACACCGGGGAGCTGTTTTTT
V gene: TRBV28; clone size: once; J gene: TRBJ2-1; D gene: TRBD1; CDR3 protein: CASSRGQGYNEQFF; CDR3 DNA: TGTGCCAGCAGCCGGGGACAGGGTTACAATGAGCAGTTCTTC
V gene: TRBV20-1; clone size: NA; J gene: TRBJ2-1; D gene: TRBD2; CDR3 protein: CSAGDPSGGHSYNEQFF; CDR3 DNA: TGCAGTGCTGGAGATCCTAGCGGGGGGCACTCCTACAATGAGCAGTTCTTC
V gene: TRBV29-1; clone size: few; J gene: TRBJ2-3; D gene: TRBD2; CDR3 protein: CSISVAGGNTDTQYF; CDR3 DNA: TGCAGCATAAGTGTAGCGGGGGGGAACACAGATACGCAGTATTTT
V gene: TRBV5-5; clone size: NA; J gene: TRBJ2-2; D gene: NA; CDR3 protein: CASSPPWRGTGELFF; CDR3 DNA: TGTGCCAGCAGCCCCCCGTGGAGGGGTACCGGGGAGCTGTTTTTT
V gene: TRBV9; clone size: few; J gene: TRBJ2-2; D gene: NA; CDR3 protein: CASSVLRGGELFF; CDR3 DNA: TGTGCCAGCAGCGTACTCAGGGGCGGGGAGCTGTTTTTT
V gene: TRBV7-2; clone size: many; J gene: TRBJ2-7; D gene: NA; CDR3 protein: CASSSTFSAGRYEQYF; CDR3 DNA: TGTGCCAGCAGCTCCACATTTTCCGCGGGTCGCTACGAGCAGTACTTC
V gene: TRBV27; clone size: few; J gene: TRBJ2-4; D gene: NA; CDR3 protein: CASSLLPGVKNIQYF; CDR3 DNA: TGTGCCAGCAGTTTATTGCCGGGAGTGAAAAACATTCAGTACTTC
V gene: TRBV7-2; clone size: few; J gene: TRBJ2-3; D gene: TRBD2; CDR3 protein: CASSYSLAGGTDTQYF; CDR3 DNA: TGTGCCAGCAGCTACTCCCTAGCGGGGGGAACAGATACGCAGTATTTT
V gene: TRBV28; clone size: NA; J gene: TRBJ2-5; D gene: NA; CDR3 protein: CAGSTGQTGIETQYF; CDR3 DNA: TGTGCCGGATCAACTGGACAGACGGGAATTGAGACCCAGTACTTC
V gene: TRBV18; clone size: NA; J gene: TRBJ2-7; D gene: TRBD2; CDR3 protein: CASSLGTSGIPVQPYEQYF; CDR3 DNA: TGTGCCAGCTCGCTTGGGACTAGCGGGATCCCCGTCCAGCCCTACGAGCAGTACTTC
V gene: TRBV11-2; clone size: NA; J gene: TRBJ2-5; D gene: NA; CDR3 protein: CASSEGGRETQYF; CDR3 DNA: TGTGCCAGCAGCGAGGGGGGTAGGGAGACCCAGTACTTC
V gene: TRBV5-5; clone size: NA; J gene: TRBJ2-3; D gene: NA; CDR3 protein: CASSFPDTQYF; CDR3 DNA: TGTGCCAGCAGCTTCCCCGATACGCAGTATTTT
V gene: TRBV9; clone size: once; J gene: TRBJ2-5; D gene: NA; CDR3 protein: CASSVVPGGGETQYF; CDR3 DNA: TGTGCCAGCAGCGTAGTCCCTGGAGGAGGGGAGACCCAGTACTTC
V gene: TRBV7-2; clone size: NA; J gene: TRBJ1-6; D gene: NA; CDR3 protein: CASRRDNYSPLHF; CDR3 DNA: TGTGCCAGCAGGCGGGACAACTATTCACCCCTCCACTTT
V gene: TRBV20-1; clone size: NA; J gene: TRBJ2-1; D gene: NA; CDR3 protein: CSASPQGGNEQFF; CDR3 DNA: TGCAGTGCTAGCCCCCAGGGGGGAAATGAGCAGTTCTTC
V gene: TRBV24-1; clone size: few; J gene: TRBJ2-6; D gene: NA; CDR3 protein: CATSDPQGSGANVLTF; CDR3 DNA: TGTGCCACCAGTGATCCACAGGGTTCCGGGGCCAACGTCCTGACTTTC
V gene: TRBV5-1; clone size: many; J gene: TRBJ2-3; D gene: NA; CDR3 protein: CASSSHGDTQYF; CDR3 DNA: TGCGCCAGCAGCTCACATGGAGATACGCAGTATTTT
V gene: TRBV6-2/TRBV6-3; clone size: few; J gene: TRBJ1-1; D gene: TRBD1; CDR3 protein: CASSRLGTVLFEAFF; CDR3 DNA: TGTGCCAGCAGTCGACTTGGGACAGTCCTTTTTGAAGCTTTCTTT
V gene: TRBV20-1; clone size: NA; J gene: TRBJ2-2; D gene: NA; CDR3 protein: CSAGRQVATGELFF; CDR3 DNA: TGCAGTGCTGGAAGACAGGTCGCGACCGGGGAGCTGTTTTTT
V gene: TRBV5-1; clone size: few; J gene: TRBJ1-2; D gene: NA; CDR3 protein: CASSLASGTHYGYTF; CDR3 DNA: TGCGCCAGCAGCTTGGCCTCCGGGACACACTATGGCTACACCTTC
V gene: TRBV6-2/TRBV6-3; clone size: NA; J gene: TRBJ2-3; D gene: NA; CDR3 protein: CASSSDKSPTDTQYF; CDR3 DNA: TGTGCCAGCAGCTCTGACAAGTCTCCCACAGATACGCAGTATTTT
V gene: TRBV28; clone size: NA; J gene: TRBJ2-3; D gene: NA; CDR3 protein: CASSRGGVDTQYF; CDR3 DNA: TGTGCCAGCAGCCGAGGCGGAGTGGATACGCAGTATTTT
V gene: TRBV10-3; clone size: few; J gene: TRBJ1-2; D gene: NA; CDR3 protein: CAISGQLGYTF; CDR3 DNA: TGTGCCATCAGTGGACAGCTTGGCTACACCTTC
V gene: TRBV20-1; clone size: few; J gene: TRBJ2-2; D gene: TRBD1; CDR3 protein: CSARDSRRGPSGELFF; CDR3 DNA: TGCAGTGCTAGAGATTCAAGAAGGGGGCCGTCCGGGGAGCTGTTTTTT
V gene: TRBV28; clone size: many; J gene: TRBJ2-4; D gene: TRBD1; CDR3 protein: CASSQNPGQAVIQYF; CDR3 DNA: TGTGCCAGCAGCCAAAACCCGGGACAGGCCGTCATTCAGTACTTC
V gene: TRBV6-1; clone size: few; J gene: TRBJ2-1; D gene: TRBD2; CDR3 protein: CASSGTSTGLAYEQFF; CDR3 DNA: TGTGCCAGCAGTGGGACAAGTACGGGACTAGCATATGAGCAGTTCTTC
V gene: TRBV5-8; clone size: NA; J gene: TRBJ2-3; D gene: TRBD2; CDR3 protein: CASGIPGLAISDTQYF; CDR3 DNA: TGTGCCAGCGGAATCCCGGGACTAGCAATATCAGATACGCAGTATTTT
V gene: TRBV7-6; clone size: few; J gene: TRBJ2-5; D gene: TRBD1; CDR3 protein: CASSSNYRDREWETQYF; CDR3 DNA: TGTGCCAGCAGCTCCAACTACCGGGACAGGGAATGGGAGACCCAGTACTTC
V gene: TRBV18; clone size: NA; J gene: TRBJ1-2; D gene: NA; CDR3 protein: CASSKGAGYTF; CDR3 DNA: TGTGCCAGCTCGAAGGGAGCGGGCTACACCTTC
V gene: TRBV5-1; clone size: NA; J gene: TRBJ2-7; D gene: TRBD1; CDR3 protein: CASSWKGTGTGYEQYF; CDR3 DNA: TGCGCCAGCAGCTGGAAGGGGACCGGGACAGGGTACGAGCAGTACTTC
V gene: TRBV10-3; clone size: many; J gene: TRBJ2-7; D gene: NA; CDR3 protein: CAIRRDSVYEQYF; CDR3 DNA: TGTGCCATCAGAAGGGACTCCGTATACGAGCAGTACTTC
V gene: TRBV12-3/TRBV12-4; clone size: NA; J gene: TRBJ2-7; D gene: NA; CDR3 protein: CASTADTSYEQYF; CDR3 DNA: TGTGCCAGCACCGCCGACACATCCTACGAGCAGTACTTC
V gene: TRBV6-1; clone size: few; J gene: TRBJ1-2; D gene: NA; CDR3 protein: CASSPTAAYGYTF; CDR3 DNA: TGTGCCAGCAGCCCGACAGCTGCTTATGGCTACACCTTC
V gene: TRBV5-1; clone size: few; J gene: TRBJ1-5; D gene: NA; CDR3 protein: CASRVQPGSNQPQHF; CDR3 DNA: TGCGCCAGCAGAGTACAACCTGGAAGCAATCAGCCCCAGCATTTT
V gene: TRBV12-3/TRBV12-4; clone size: NA; J gene: TRBJ1-6; D gene: NA; CDR3 protein: CASSQSGVYNSPLHF; CDR3 DNA: TGTGCCAGCAGTCAGAGCGGGGTCTATAATTCACCCCTCCACTTT
V gene: TRBV7-2; clone size: NA; J gene: TRBJ1-3; D gene: NA; CDR3 protein: CASSYGGEPGNTIYF; CDR3 DNA: TGTGCCAGCAGCTATGGGGGTGAACCCGGAAACACCATATATTTT
V gene: TRBV20-1; clone size: few; J gene: TRBJ1-2; D gene: TRBD1; CDR3 protein: CSAVRTGYYGYTF; CDR3 DNA: TGCAGTGCTGTGCGGACAGGCTACTATGGCTACACCTTC
V gene: TRBV20-1; clone size: few; J gene: TRBJ1-1; D gene: NA; CDR3 protein: CSARVGSMNTEAFF; CDR3 DNA: TGCAGTGCTAGAGTAGGCAGTATGAACACTGAAGCTTTCTTT
V gene: TRBV20-1; clone size: few; J gene: TRBJ2-7; D gene: NA; CDR3 protein: CSVKDGYYYEQYF; CDR3 DNA: TGCAGTGTCAAAGACGGCTATTACTACGAGCAGTACTTC
V gene: TRBV10-2; clone size: few; J gene: TRBJ2-1; D gene: TRBD2; CDR3 protein: CASGEVAGAGLNEQFF; CDR3 DNA: TGCGCCAGCGGGGAAGTAGCGGGAGCAGGATTAAATGAGCAGTTCTTC
V gene: TRBV5-1; clone size: few; J gene: TRBJ2-7; D gene: NA; CDR3 protein: CASSWDVLYEQYF; CDR3 DNA: TGCGCCAGCAGCTGGGACGTACTCTACGAGCAGTACTTC